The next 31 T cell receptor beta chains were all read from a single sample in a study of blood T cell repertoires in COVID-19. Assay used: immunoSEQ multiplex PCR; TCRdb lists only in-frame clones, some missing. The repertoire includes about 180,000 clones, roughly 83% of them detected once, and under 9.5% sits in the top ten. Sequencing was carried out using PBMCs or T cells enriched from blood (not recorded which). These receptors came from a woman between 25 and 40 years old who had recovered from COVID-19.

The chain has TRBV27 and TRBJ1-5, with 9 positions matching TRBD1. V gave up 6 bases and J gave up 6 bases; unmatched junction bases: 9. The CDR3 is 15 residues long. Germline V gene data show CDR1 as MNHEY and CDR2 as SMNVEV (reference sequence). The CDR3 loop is CASSSGQGFGQPQHF. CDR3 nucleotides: TGTGCCAGCAGCTCGGGACAGGGTTTCGGTCAGCCCCAGCATTTT.

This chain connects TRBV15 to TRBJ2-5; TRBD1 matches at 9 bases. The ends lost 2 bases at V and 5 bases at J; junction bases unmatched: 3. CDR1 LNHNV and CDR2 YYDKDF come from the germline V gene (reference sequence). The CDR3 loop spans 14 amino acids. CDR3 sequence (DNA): TGTGCCACCAGCAGAACAGGGGGCTCGGAGACCCAGTACTTC. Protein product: CATSRTGGSETQYF.

Written as DNA, the CDR3 is TGTGCCAGCAGCCTTCACACAGGGTTTAACTATGGCTACACCTTC. It is translated as CASSLHTGFNYGYTF. The J gene is TRBJ1-2, the V gene TRBV11-2, with TRBD1 as a possible D gene (6 bases). Trimming left V 5 bases short and J 1 base short, with 14 bases between. The CDR3 totals 15 residues. The germline V gene has CDR1 SGHAT and CDR2 FQNNGV. Filled out from reference TRBV11-2 and TRBJ1-2, the complete variable domain reads EAGVAQSPRYKIIEKRQSVAFWCNPISGHATLYWYQQILGQGPKLLIQFQNNGVVDDSQLPKDRFSAERLKGVDSTLKIQPAKLEDSAVYLCASSLHTGFNYGYTFGSGTRLTVV.

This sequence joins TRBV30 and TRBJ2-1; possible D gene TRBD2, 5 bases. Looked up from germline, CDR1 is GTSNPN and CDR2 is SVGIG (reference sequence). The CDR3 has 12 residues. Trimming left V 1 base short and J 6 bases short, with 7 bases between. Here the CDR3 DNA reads TGTGCCTGGAGTGGGGCGGGCAATGAGCAGTTCTTC. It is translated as CAWSGAGNEQFF.

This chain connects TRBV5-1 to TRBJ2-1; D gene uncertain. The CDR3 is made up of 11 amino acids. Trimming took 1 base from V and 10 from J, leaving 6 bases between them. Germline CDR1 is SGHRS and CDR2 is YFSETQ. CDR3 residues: CASSLIGEQFF. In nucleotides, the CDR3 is TGCGCCAGCAGCTTGATCGGGGAGCAGTTCTTC.

As DNA, the CDR3 is TGTGCCAGCAGTTTTGTGGACTTCAAACAGCCCCAGCATTTT. Its translation is CASSFVDFKQPQHF. The J gene is TRBJ1-5, the V gene TRBV27; D ambiguous. Trimming removed 3 bases from V and 7 bases from J, with 13 bases in between. Germline loops: CDR1 MNHEY, CDR2 SMNVEV (reference sequence). The CDR3 spans 14 residues.

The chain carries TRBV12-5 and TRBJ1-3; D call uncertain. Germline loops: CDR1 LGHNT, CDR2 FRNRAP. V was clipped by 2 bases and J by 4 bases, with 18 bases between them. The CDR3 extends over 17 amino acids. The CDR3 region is CASGLTVVRVCGNTIYF. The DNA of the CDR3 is TGTGCTAGTGGTTTGACTGTGGTTCGGGTCTGCGGAAACACCATATATTTT.

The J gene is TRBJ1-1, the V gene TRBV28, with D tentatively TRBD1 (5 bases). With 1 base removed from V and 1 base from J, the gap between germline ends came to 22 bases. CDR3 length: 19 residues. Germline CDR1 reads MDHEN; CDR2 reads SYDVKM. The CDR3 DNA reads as TGTGCCAGCAGTTTATCGATGAAACAGGAAGAAGTCGCGAACACTGAAGCTTTCTTT. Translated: CASSLSMKQEEVANTEAFF.

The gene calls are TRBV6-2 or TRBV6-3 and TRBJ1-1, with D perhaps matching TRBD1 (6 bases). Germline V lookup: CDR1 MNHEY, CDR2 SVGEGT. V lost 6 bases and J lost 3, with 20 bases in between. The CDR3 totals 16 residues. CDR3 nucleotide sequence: TGTGCCAGCAGCCCTACAGGGTTAGGGGGGGACACTGAAGCTTTCTTT. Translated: CASSPTGLGGDTEAFF.

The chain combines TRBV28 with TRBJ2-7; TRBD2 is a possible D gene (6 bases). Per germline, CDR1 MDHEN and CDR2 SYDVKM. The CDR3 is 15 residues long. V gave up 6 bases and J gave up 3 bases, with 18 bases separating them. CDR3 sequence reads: CASREYRDWGYEQYF. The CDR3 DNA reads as TGTGCCAGCAGAGAGTACCGGGACTGGGGCTACGAGCAGTACTTC.

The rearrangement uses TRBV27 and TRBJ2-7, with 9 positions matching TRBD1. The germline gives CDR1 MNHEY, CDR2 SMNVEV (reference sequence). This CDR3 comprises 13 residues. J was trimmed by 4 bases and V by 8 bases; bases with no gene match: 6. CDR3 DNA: TGTGCCAGCCGTTACGACAGGGGGTACGAGCAGTACTTC. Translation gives CASRYDRGYEQYF.

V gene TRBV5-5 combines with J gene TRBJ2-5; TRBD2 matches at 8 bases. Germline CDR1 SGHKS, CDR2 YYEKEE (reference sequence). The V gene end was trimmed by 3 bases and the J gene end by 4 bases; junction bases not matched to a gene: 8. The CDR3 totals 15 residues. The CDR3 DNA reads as TGTGCCAGCAGCTGGGGGGGTAGCGGGACAGAGACCCAGTACTTC. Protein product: CASSWGGSGTETQYF.

CDR3 in amino acids: CASSPNGGENTEAFF. The CDR3 region has the DNA TGTGCCAGCTCACCAAATGGGGGCGAGAACACTGAAGCTTTCTTT. V gene TRBV18 combines with J gene TRBJ1-1; D is perhaps TRBD1 (6 bases). The CDR3 has 15 residues. Germline CDR1 is KGHSH and CDR2 is LQKENI. V lost 2 bases and J 1 base, leaving 11 bases between the germline ends.

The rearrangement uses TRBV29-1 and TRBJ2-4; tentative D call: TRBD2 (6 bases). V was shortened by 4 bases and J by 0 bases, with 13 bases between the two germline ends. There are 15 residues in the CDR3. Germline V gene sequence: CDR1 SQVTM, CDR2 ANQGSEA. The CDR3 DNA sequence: TGCAGCGTTGTGGTCAGGACTATAGCCAAAAACATTCAGTACTTC. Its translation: CSVVVRTIAKNIQYF. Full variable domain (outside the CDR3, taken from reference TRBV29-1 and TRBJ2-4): SAVISQKPSRDICQRGTSLTIQCQVDSQVTMMFWYRQQPGQSLTLIATANQGSEATYESGFVIDKFPISRPNLTFSTLTVSNMSPEDSSIYLCSVVVRTIAKNIQYFGAGTRLSVL.

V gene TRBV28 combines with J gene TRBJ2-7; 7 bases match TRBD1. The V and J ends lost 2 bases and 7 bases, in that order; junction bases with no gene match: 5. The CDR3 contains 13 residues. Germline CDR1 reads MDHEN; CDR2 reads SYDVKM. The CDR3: CASSLGQGVEQYF. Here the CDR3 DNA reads TGTGCCAGCAGTTTAGGGCAGGGGGTTGAGCAGTACTTC.

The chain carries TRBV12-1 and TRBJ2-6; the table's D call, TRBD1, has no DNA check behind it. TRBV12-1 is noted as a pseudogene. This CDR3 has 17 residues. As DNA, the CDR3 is TGTGCCAGCAGCACCTCCGGGACAAGTTCTGGGGCCAACGTCCTGACTTTC. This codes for CASSTSGTSSGANVLTF.

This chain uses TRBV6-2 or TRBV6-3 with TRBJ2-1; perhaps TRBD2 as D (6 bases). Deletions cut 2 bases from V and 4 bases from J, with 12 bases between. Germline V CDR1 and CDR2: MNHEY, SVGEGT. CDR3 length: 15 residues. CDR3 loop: CASSYLRGAYNEQFF. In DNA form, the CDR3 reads TGTGCCAGCAGTTACCTGCGGGGAGCTTACAATGAGCAGTTCTTC.

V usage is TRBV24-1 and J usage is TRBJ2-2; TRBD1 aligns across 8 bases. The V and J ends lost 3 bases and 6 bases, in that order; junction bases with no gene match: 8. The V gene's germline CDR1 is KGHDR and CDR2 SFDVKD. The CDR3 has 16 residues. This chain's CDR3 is CATSDRAGGVAGELFF. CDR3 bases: TGTGCCACCAGTGATCGAGCAGGGGGCGTCGCCGGGGAGCTGTTTTTT.

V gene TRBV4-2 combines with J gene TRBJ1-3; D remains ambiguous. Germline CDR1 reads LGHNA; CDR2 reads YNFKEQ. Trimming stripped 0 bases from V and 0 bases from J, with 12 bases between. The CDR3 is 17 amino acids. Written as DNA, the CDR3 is TGTGCCAGCAGCCAAGATGAGGTAGTTAACTCTGGAAACACCATATATTTT. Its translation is CASSQDEVVNSGNTIYF.

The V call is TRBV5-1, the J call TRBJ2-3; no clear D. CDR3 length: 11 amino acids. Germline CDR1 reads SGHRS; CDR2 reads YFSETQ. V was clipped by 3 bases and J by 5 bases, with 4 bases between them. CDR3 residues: CASSSGDTQYF. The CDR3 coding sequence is TGCGCCAGCAGCTCCGGAGATACGCAGTATTTT.

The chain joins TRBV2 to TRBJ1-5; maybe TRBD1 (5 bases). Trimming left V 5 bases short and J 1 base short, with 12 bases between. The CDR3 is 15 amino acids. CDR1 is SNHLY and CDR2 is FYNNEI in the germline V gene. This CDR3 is CASSQGSGSNQPQHF. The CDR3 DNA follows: TGTGCCAGCAGTCAGGGTAGCGGGAGCAATCAGCCCCAGCATTTT.

The CDR3 reads CASSLSGSSYEQYF. The CDR3 nucleotides are TGCGCCAGCAGCCTTAGCGGGAGCTCCTACGAGCAGTACTTC. This chain joins TRBV5-1 and TRBJ2-7, with 9 bases matching TRBD2. The CDR3 extends over 14 amino acids. The germline gives CDR1 SGHRS, CDR2 YFSETQ. V lost 4 bases, J lost 0 bases, and 2 bases stayed unmatched.

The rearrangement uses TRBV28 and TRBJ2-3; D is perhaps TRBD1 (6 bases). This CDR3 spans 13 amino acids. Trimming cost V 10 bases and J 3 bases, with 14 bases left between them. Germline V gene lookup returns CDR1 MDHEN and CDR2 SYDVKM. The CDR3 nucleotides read TGTGCCAACTCGACCAGGGGAACAGATACGCAGTATTTT. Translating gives CANSTRGTDTQYF.

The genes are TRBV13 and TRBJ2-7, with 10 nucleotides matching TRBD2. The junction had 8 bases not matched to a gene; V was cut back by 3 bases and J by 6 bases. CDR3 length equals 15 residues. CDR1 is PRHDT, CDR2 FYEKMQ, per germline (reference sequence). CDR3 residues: CASSFGLAAGGEQYF. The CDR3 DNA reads TGTGCCAGCAGCTTCGGACTAGCGGCCGGGGGCGAGCAGTACTTC.

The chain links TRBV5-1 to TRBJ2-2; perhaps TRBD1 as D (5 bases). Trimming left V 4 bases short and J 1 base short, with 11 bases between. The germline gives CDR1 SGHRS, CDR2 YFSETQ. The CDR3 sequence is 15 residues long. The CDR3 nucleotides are TGCGCCAGCAGCCCCCCTACAGGGAACACCGGGGAGCTGTTTTTT. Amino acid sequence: CASSPPTGNTGELFF.

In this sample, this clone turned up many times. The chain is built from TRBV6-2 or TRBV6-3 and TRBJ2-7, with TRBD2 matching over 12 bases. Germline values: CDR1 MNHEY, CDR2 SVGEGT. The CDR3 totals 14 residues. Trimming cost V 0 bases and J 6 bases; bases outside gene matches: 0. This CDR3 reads CASSYSTSGSEQYF. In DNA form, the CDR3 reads TGTGCCAGCAGTTACTCGACTAGCGGGAGCGAGCAGTACTTC.

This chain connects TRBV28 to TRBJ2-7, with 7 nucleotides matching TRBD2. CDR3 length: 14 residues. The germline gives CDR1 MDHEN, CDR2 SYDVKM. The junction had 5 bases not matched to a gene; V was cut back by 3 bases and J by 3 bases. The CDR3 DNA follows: TGTGCCAGCAGTTTTAGCGCTAGCGGCTACGAGCAGTACTTC. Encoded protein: CASSFSASGYEQYF.

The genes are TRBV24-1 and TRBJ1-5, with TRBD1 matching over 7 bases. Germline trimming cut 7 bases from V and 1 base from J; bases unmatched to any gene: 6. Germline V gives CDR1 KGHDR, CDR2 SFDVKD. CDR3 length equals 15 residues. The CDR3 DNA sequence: TGTGCCACCAGGTCAGGGGGAAGGAGCAATCAGCCCCAGCATTTT. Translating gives CATRSGGRSNQPQHF.

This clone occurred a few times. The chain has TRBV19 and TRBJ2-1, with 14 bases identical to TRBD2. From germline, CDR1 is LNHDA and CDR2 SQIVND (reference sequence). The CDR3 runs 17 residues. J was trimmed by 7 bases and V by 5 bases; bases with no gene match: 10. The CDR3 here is CASSEGLAGVDGNEQFF. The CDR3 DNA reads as TGTGCCAGTAGTGAGGGACTAGCGGGAGTTGATGGGAATGAGCAGTTCTTC.

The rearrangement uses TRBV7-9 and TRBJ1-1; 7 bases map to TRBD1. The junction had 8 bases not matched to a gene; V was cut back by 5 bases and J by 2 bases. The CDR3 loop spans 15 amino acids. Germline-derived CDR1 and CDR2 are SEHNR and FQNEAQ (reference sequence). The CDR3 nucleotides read TGTGCCAGCAGCGTTACGGACAGGCTTAACACTGAAGCTTTCTTT. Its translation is CASSVTDRLNTEAFF. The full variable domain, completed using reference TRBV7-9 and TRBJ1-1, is DTGVSQNPRHKITKRGQNVTFRCDPISEHNRLYWYRQTLGQGPEFLTYFQNEAQLEKSRLLSDRFSAERPKGSFSTLEIQRTEQGDSAMYLCASSVTDRLNTEAFFGQGTRLTVV.

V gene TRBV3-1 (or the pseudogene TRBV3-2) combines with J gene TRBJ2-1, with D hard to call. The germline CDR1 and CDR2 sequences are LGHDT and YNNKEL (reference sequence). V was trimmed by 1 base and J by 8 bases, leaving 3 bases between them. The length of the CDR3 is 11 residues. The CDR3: CASSQAYEQFF. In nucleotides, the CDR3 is TGTGCCAGCAGCCAAGCGTATGAGCAGTTCTTC.